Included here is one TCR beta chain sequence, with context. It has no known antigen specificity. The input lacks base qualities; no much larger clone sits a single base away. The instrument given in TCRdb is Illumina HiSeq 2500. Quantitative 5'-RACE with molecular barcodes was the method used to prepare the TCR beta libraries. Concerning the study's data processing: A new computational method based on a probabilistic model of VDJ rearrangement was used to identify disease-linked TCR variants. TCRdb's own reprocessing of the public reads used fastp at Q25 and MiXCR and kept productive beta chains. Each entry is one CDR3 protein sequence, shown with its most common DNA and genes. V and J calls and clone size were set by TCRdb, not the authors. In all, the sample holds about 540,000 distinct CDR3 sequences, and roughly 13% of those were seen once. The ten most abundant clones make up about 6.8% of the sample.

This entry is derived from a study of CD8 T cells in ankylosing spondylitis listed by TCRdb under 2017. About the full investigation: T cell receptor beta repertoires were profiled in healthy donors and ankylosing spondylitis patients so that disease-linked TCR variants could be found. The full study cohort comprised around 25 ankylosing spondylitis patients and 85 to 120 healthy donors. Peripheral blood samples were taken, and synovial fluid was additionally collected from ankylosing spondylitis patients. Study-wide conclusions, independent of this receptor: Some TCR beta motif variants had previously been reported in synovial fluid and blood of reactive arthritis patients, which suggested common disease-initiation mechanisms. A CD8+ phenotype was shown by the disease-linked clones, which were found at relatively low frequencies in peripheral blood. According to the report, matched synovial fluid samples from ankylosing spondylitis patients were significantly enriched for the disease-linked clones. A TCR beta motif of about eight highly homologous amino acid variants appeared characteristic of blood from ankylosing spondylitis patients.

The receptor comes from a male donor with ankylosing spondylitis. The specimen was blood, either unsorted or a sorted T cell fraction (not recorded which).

The DNA sequence is given as TGTGCCAGCAGTTTATCGAAGAGCTCTGGGGCCAACGTCCTGACTTTC. Its product reads: CASSLSKSSGANVLTF. The chain is assembled from TRBV27 and TRBJ2-6; the D gene remains uncertain. From its cysteine to its phenylalanine, the CDR3 spans 16 amino acids. The CDR3 DNA has 48 bases and is translated from base 1. V is reduced by 0 bases and J by 0 bases, leaving a spacing of 6 bases between them. CDR1 and CDR2 are drawn from the germline V gene (reference sequence): MNHEY, SMNVEV.